This TCR beta chain was sequenced for a study of regulatory T cells in long-lasting Graves disease. The V and J ends lost 1 base and 4 bases, in that order; junction bases with no gene match: 6. Germline lookup yields CDR1 SGHVS and CDR2 FQNEAQ. CDR3 length: 15 residues. Arm-PCR of CDR3 regions and iRepertoire HTBI primers were used to build TCR beta libraries. TCRdb fed the multiplex PCR reads into MiXCR, producing one record per CDR3 protein. The repertoire holds about 470,000 distinct CDR3 sequences, with 15% as singletons. This clonotype was detected many times. Stated time point: newly diagnosed GD, antithyroid drugs for less than 3 months. The TCR library used RNA extracted from PBMCs. This sample also appeared in a second study, on T cells in Graves' hyperthyroidism and ophthalmopathy. From that study: First-round RT-PCR of the TCR CDR3 relied on the HTBI primer set. Ophthalmopathy was separated from stable hyperthyroidism by a 13 V-J model.

The chain recombines TRBV7-8 with TRBJ1-2; TRBD1 matches 7 bases. The TCR was taken from a woman under 40 with Graves disease. This material consisted of peripheral blood mononuclear cells (PBMCs), taken at new diagnosis, from a patient treated with antithyroid drugs. Written as DNA, the CDR3 is TGTGCCAGCAGCTTAGTTCAGGGGGGCGGCTATGGCTACACCTTC. The encoded protein is CASSLVQGGGYGYTF.